Each of the 28 T cell receptor beta chains below was sequenced from the same sample in a study of blood T cell repertoires in COVID-19. Produced via immunoSEQ multiplex PCR; TCRdb's table is partial and in-frame only. The sample has about 120,000 clones, approximately 85% seen once. The source material was peripheral blood. These receptors all come from a man aged 40-50 years with acute or convalescent COVID-19.

V gene TRBV7-3 combines with J gene TRBJ2-3, with 7 bases lining up with TRBD2. With V trimmed by 2 bases and J by 0 bases, 8 bases remained unmatched. The CDR3 runs 17 residues. Germline loops: CDR1 SGHTA, CDR2 FQGTGA. As DNA, the CDR3 is TGTGCCAGCAGCTTACGGGCTAGCGGCTTTAGCACAGATACGCAGTATTTT. This sequence encodes CASSLRASGFSTDTQYF.

The V gene is TRBV24-1, the J gene TRBJ2-1, with D possibly being TRBD2 (5 bases). The CDR3 has 13 amino acids. The germline V gene has CDR1 KGHDR and CDR2 SFDVKD. V lost 8 bases to trimming and J lost 10 bases, with 17 bases between them. CDR3 loop: CATIDFAGREQFF. CDR3 nucleotides: TGTGCCACCATCGACTTCGCGGGTCGGGAGCAGTTCTTC.

The chain employs TRBV19 and TRBJ2-1; TRBD2 matches 8 bases. The trim removed 6 bases at V and 4 bases at J, leaving 5 bases unmatched. Germline CDR1 LNHDA, CDR2 SQIVND (reference sequence). This CDR3 is 14 amino acids long. CDR3 protein: CASSGGGPYNEQFF. CDR3 sequence (DNA): TGTGCCAGTAGCGGCGGGGGGCCTTACAATGAGCAGTTCTTC.

The chain joins TRBV19 to TRBJ2-7; tentative D call: TRBD1 (5 bases). This CDR3 spans 14 amino acids. Germline CDR1 LNHDA, CDR2 SQIVND (reference sequence). V was cut by 2 bases and J by 2 bases, with 10 bases left in between. Here the CDR3 reads CASSISIGAYEQYF. For the CDR3, the DNA is TGTGCCAGTAGTATATCCATAGGGGCCTACGAGCAGTACTTC.

This chain links TRBV5-4 with TRBJ2-1, with TRBD1 matching over 9 bases. In germline, CDR1 is SGHNT, CDR2 YYREEE (reference sequence). CDR3 length: 15 residues. The V segment lost 3 bases and the J segment 6 bases; nucleotides outside the gene matches: 7. In DNA form, the CDR3 reads TGTGCCAGCAGCTCCCGGGACAGGGTGGGCAATGAGCAGTTCTTC. Its translation is CASSSRDRVGNEQFF.

The chain recombines TRBV21-1 with TRBJ1-1. TRBV21-1 is tagged as a pseudogene. The CDR3 loop spans 13 amino acids. This CDR3 is CASSPPGGAEAFF. The CDR3 nucleotides are TGTGCCAGCAGCCCCCCGGGGGGGGCTGAAGCTTTCTTT.

The gene calls are TRBV15 and TRBJ2-5; 11 positions match TRBD2. V lost 1 base and J lost 2; bases outside the gene matches: 9. Germline V gene lookup returns CDR1 LNHNV and CDR2 YYDKDF (reference sequence). The CDR3 is made up of 18 amino acids. The CDR3 nucleotides read TGTGCCACCAGCAGAGTTTCTAGCGGGGGGCAGAAACAAGAGACCCAGTACTTC. This gives the protein CATSRVSSGGQKQETQYF.

This chain uses TRBV19 with TRBJ1-2; D ambiguous. Between the trimmed V and J ends, which lost 5 bases and 3 bases, there was a span of 10 bases. The V gene's germline CDR1 is LNHDA and CDR2 SQIVND (reference sequence). The CDR3 is 13 amino acids. CDR3 nucleotide sequence: TGTGCCAGTAGTTCGTGGCAGGACTATGGCTACACCTTC. Translated, it gives CASSSWQDYGYTF.

The V and J genes are TRBV3-1 (or the pseudogene TRBV3-2) and TRBJ2-1; 7 nucleotides line up with TRBD2. The CDR3 is made up of 15 amino acids. Germline V gives CDR1 LGHDT, CDR2 YNNKEL (reference sequence). V lost 3 bases, J lost 1 base, and 3 bases stayed unmatched. The CDR3 sequence is CASSQGRGSYNEQFF. CDR3 in DNA: TGTGCCAGCAGCCAGGGGCGGGGGTCCTACAATGAGCAGTTCTTC.

The CDR3 coding sequence is TGTGCCAGCAGCCGACCGGGACAGGGGGGAGATACGCAGTATTTT. Protein sequence: CASSRPGQGGDTQYF. This chain joins TRBV3-1 (or the pseudogene TRBV3-2) and TRBJ2-3; 11 bases line up with TRBD1. The V gene's germline CDR1 is LGHDT and CDR2 YNNKEL (reference sequence). CDR3 size: 15 residues. V lost 4 bases to trimming and J lost 5 bases; unmatched junction nucleotides: 5.

The V gene is TRBV12-5, the J gene TRBJ1-1; weak D call: TRBD1 (6 bases). Trimming removed 7 bases at V and 3 bases at J, with 15 bases between. The CDR3 runs to 14 residues. The germline gives CDR1 LGHNT, CDR2 FRNRAP. The chain's CDR3 is CASAVGGGDTEAFF. The CDR3 DNA reads as TGTGCTAGTGCCGTAGGGGGTGGGGACACTGAAGCTTTCTTT.

The chain joins TRBV6-2 or TRBV6-3 to TRBJ1-1; D unresolved. V lost 0 bases and J lost 3, with 8 bases in between. Germline-derived CDR1 and CDR2 are MNHEY and SVGEGT. This CDR3 comprises 14 residues. The CDR3 region is CASSYSGMDTEAFF. As DNA, the CDR3 is TGTGCCAGCAGTTACTCCGGGATGGACACTGAAGCTTTCTTT.

The chain employs TRBV6-2 or TRBV6-3 and TRBJ1-2; TRBD1 matches 8 bases. Per the germline V gene, CDR1 is MNHEY and CDR2 is SVGEGT. J lost 4 bases, V lost 6 bases, and 13 bases had no gene match. The CDR3 length is 16 residues. The CDR3 loop reads CASSLTNPDRGYGYTF. The CDR3, as DNA: TGTGCCAGCAGCCTGACGAATCCTGACAGGGGCTATGGCTACACCTTC.

The chain employs TRBV19 and TRBJ2-7; 10 bases fit TRBD2. The ends lost 1 base at V and 3 bases at J; junction bases unmatched: 3. The CDR3 has 15 residues. CDR1 and CDR2 from the germline V gene are LNHDA and SQIVND (reference sequence). The CDR3 bases are TGTGCCAGTAGTATAGTTACTAGCGGGATCTACGAGCAGTACTTC. It encodes CASSIVTSGIYEQYF.

The gene calls are TRBV27 and TRBJ2-3, with 12 nucleotides matching TRBD2. After removal of 6 bases from V and 3 bases from J, the junction contained 7 bases not matched to a gene. Looked up from germline, CDR1 is MNHEY and CDR2 is SMNVEV (reference sequence). The CDR3 runs to 16 residues. CDR3 loop: CASRRGTSGRTDTQYF. The CDR3 region has the DNA TGTGCCAGCAGGCGAGGGACTAGCGGGCGAACAGATACGCAGTATTTT.

J is TRBJ2-7 and V is TRBV7-2; TRBD2 agrees at 12 bases. Trimming cost V 3 bases and J 3 bases; bases outside gene matches: 9. The CDR3 length is 17 residues. Germline loops: CDR1 SGHTA, CDR2 FQGNSA. The CDR3 DNA sequence: TGTGCCAGCAGCTTTCTACGGCCGGGACTAGCGGGCTACGAGCAGTACTTC. Translation: CASSFLRPGLAGYEQYF.

The rearrangement links TRBV5-1 to TRBJ2-5, with 7 bases matching TRBD2. V lost 2 bases and J lost 2; bases outside the gene matches: 24. Per germline, CDR1 SGHRS and CDR2 YFSETQ. The CDR3 consists of 21 residues. The CDR3 DNA follows: TGCGCCAGCAGCTTACACTTCCAAACCCCGAAACCAGCGGGGCTACAAGAGACCCAGTACTTC. This codes for CASSLHFQTPKPAGLQETQYF.

This clone occurred a few times. The chain has TRBV5-4 and TRBJ2-5; 9 bases match TRBD2. Losses at the gene ends were 0 bases for V and 4 bases for J; bases not matched to a gene: 4. The CDR3 covers 15 residues. Per germline, CDR1 SGHNT and CDR2 YYREEE (reference sequence). The CDR3 DNA reads TGTGCCAGCAGCTTGGGCGGGGGGGGCCGAGAGACCCAGTACTTC. This encodes CASSLGGGGRETQYF.

The chain has TRBV3-1 (or the pseudogene TRBV3-2) and TRBJ1-2; 9 bases agree with TRBD1. V trimming: 3 bases; J trimming: 3 bases; junction bases outside the gene matches: 8. The germline V gene encodes CDR1 LGHDT and CDR2 YNNKEL (reference sequence). There are 16 residues in the CDR3. CDR3 DNA sequence: TGTGCCAGCAGCCACGCGGCGGGACAGGGCTACTATGGCTACACCTTC. It yields the protein CASSHAAGQGYYGYTF.

This chain connects TRBV6-4 to TRBJ2-7, with D possibly matching TRBD2 (6 bases). V was cut by 7 bases and J by 2 bases, with 18 bases left in between. The germline CDR1 and CDR2 sequences are MRHNA and SNTAGT. The CDR3 is 15 amino acids. The CDR3 reads CASTDPRGDTYEQYF. The CDR3 region has the DNA TGTGCCAGCACCGACCCGCGGGGAGATACCTACGAGCAGTACTTC.

The chain carries TRBV19 and TRBJ1-4, with no clear D. CDR3 length: 14 amino acids. With 8 bases removed from V and 10 bases from J, the gap between germline ends came to 20 bases. Germline lookup yields CDR1 LNHDA and CDR2 SQIVND (reference sequence). This CDR3 is CASVLGPGQGKLFF. The CDR3 coding sequence is TGTGCCAGTGTCCTAGGTCCCGGTCAAGGAAAACTGTTTTTT.

The J gene is TRBJ1-5, the V gene TRBV10-1; D possibly corresponds to TRBD1 (5 bases). Germline CDR1 WNHNN, CDR2 SYGVQD (reference sequence). This CDR3 comprises 17 residues. V was cut by 0 bases and J by 1 base, with 13 bases left in between. The CDR3 loop is CASSESGVGGSNQPQHF. CDR3 bases: TGCGCCAGCAGTGAGTCGGGGGTGGGAGGAAGCAATCAGCCCCAGCATTTT.

This chain uses TRBV13 with TRBJ1-3, with D maybe TRBD1 (5 bases). Germline assignment: CDR1 PRHDT and CDR2 FYEKMQ (reference sequence). V was pared by 3 bases and J by 3 bases, with 6 bases between. The CDR3 runs to 13 residues. CDR3: CASSFQGGNTIYF. CDR3 sequence (DNA): TGTGCCAGCAGCTTCCAGGGTGGAAACACCATATATTTT.

This rearrangement joins TRBV2 to TRBJ1-5; 7 nucleotides line up with TRBD1. J was trimmed by 5 bases and V by 5 bases; bases with no gene match: 9. This CDR3 has 15 residues. CDR1 and CDR2 (germline): SNHLY, FYNNEI. In DNA, the CDR3 is TGTGCCAGCAGTCGGGACAGATATAGGGATCAGCCCCAGCATTTT. This translates into CASSRDRYRDQPQHF.

In nucleotides, the CDR3 is TGTGCCTGGAAGAGGACAGCCCACACTGAAGCTTTCTTT. It is translated as CAWKRTAHTEAFF. The chain combines TRBV30 with TRBJ1-1, with TRBD1 as a possible D gene (6 bases). V was clipped by 4 bases and J by 3 bases, with 12 bases between them. This CDR3 has 13 residues. Germline V gene sequence: CDR1 GTSNPN, CDR2 SVGIG (reference sequence).

This clone was recorded once. The CDR3 here is CATSRDLPANTGELFF. The CDR3 coding sequence is TGTGCCACCAGCAGAGATTTACCAGCGAACACCGGGGAGCTGTTTTTT. The chain has TRBV15 and TRBJ2-2; D not certain. CDR3 size: 16 residues. V was shortened by 0 bases and J by 0 bases, with 8 bases between the two germline ends. Germline CDR1 reads LNHNV; CDR2 reads YYDKDF (reference sequence).

V usage is TRBV29-1 and J usage is TRBJ1-3; D may be TRBD1 (5 bases). V gave up 6 bases and J gave up 0 bases, with 15 bases separating them. CDR3 length: 15 amino acids. In germline, CDR1 is SQVTM, CDR2 ANQGSEA. The CDR3 coding sequence is TGCAGCGTCGCGGGAGGAGGGGACTCTGGAAACACCATATATTTT. The encoded protein is CSVAGGGDSGNTIYF.

This chain connects TRBV12-5 to TRBJ2-3; the match to TRBD1 covers 7 bases. The CDR3 runs to 16 residues. Germline CDR1 and CDR2: LGHNT and FRNRAP. V shed 1 base and J 4 bases; nucleotides not matched to a gene: 8. The CDR3 DNA reads as TGTGCTAGTGGTTTGGCCTGGGGACAGTCCCCAGATACGCAGTATTTT. It is translated as CASGLAWGQSPDTQYF.